This record covers a single TCR beta chain. This sample is part of a study of blood T cells in healthy people across ages. The V gene's germline CDR1 is DFQATT and CDR2 SNEGSKA (reference sequence). CDR3 length equals 12 residues. V was clipped by 5 bases and J by 1 base, with 8 bases between them. With a J-beta primer mix and a sample-barcoded 5' primer, a second PCR ran roughly 6 to 11 cycles. Using its own MiXCR run on the 5' RACE reads, TCRdb lists one record per CDR3 protein. The table has roughly 900,000 distinct CDR3 sequences, roughly 50% seen once. Material for sequencing was blood. This clonotype originated in a man younger than 45 in good health. The genes are TRBV20-1 and TRBJ2-5; D remains unclear. This CDR3 is CSAPRFQETQYF. The CDR3 bases are TGCAGTGCTCCAAGGTTCCAAGAGACCCAGTACTTC.